This T cell receptor beta chain appears in the sequencing data of a study of cytomegalovirus exposure and HLA in healthy donors. The primer mix had 60 Vbeta and 13 Jbeta primers. Measured with immunoSEQ multiplex PCR; TCRdb has only the in-frame clones, and not every one. The sample lists under 150,000 clones, approximately 78% occurring once. The donors (healthy individuals) were bone marrow donors. Sequencing was carried out using PBMCs. The TCR comes from a middle-aged woman in good health and CMV-seropositive.

The CDR3: CASSQFSGSQPQHF. The CDR3 nucleotides read TGTGCCAGCAGCCAATTTTCGGGGTCCCAGCCCCAGCATTTT. The chain recombines TRBV4-2 with TRBJ1-5; D is unclear. There are 14 residues in the CDR3. V lost 2 bases and J 7 bases, leaving 12 bases between the germline ends. The germline V gene has CDR1 LGHNA and CDR2 YNFKEQ.